This T cell receptor beta chain was obtained from a study of identical twins. A few counts support this clonotype. Its antigen is currently unknown. V lost 2 bases, J lost 3 bases, and 5 bases lay in between. There are 13 residues in the CDR3. Findings and caveats of the study: While abundant cord blood beta clonotypes carried fewer insertions, memory repertoires showed no such pattern. Cross-sectional statistics, not tracking of the same donors, supported the conclusions.

cDNA carried unique molecular identifiers, and a universal primer site was added by template switching. MiXCR, applied by TCRdb to the 5' RACE reads, yields one record per CDR3 protein. The table lists around 240,000 distinct CDR3 sequences, around 7% of them singletons. Healthy Caucasians supplied all donations. These records were also assigned to another study, of yellow fever vaccine responses in identical twins.

The chain employs TRBV12-3 or TRBV12-4 and TRBJ2-4; D is unresolved. The sequenced material came from memory (CD45RO+) T cells sorted from blood. The receptor's source is a woman aged 18-29 years in good health. The CDR3 coding sequence is TGTGCCAGCAGTTTATCAGGCAAAAACATTCAGTACTTC. Its protein product is CASSLSGKNIQYF.